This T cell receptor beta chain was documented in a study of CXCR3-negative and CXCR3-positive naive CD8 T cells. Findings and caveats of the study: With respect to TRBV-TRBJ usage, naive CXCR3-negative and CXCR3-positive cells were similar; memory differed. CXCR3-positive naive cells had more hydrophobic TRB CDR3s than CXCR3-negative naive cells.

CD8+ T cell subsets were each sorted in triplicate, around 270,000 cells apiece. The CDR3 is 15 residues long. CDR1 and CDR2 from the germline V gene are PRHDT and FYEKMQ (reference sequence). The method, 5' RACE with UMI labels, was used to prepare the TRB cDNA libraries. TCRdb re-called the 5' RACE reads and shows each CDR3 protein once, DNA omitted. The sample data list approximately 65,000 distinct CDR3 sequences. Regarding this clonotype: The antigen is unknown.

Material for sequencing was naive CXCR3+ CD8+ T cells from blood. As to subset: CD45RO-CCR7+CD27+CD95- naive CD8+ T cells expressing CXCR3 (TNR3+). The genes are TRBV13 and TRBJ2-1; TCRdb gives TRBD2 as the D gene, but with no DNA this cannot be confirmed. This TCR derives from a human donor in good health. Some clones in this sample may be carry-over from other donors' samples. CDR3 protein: CASSERLAGDNEQFF. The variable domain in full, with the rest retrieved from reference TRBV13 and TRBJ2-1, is AAGVIQSPRHLIKEKRETATLKCYPIPRHDTVYWYQQGPGQDPQFLISFYEKMQSDKGSIPDRFSAQQFSDYHSELNMSSLELGDSALYFCASSERLAGDNEQFFGPGTRLTVL.